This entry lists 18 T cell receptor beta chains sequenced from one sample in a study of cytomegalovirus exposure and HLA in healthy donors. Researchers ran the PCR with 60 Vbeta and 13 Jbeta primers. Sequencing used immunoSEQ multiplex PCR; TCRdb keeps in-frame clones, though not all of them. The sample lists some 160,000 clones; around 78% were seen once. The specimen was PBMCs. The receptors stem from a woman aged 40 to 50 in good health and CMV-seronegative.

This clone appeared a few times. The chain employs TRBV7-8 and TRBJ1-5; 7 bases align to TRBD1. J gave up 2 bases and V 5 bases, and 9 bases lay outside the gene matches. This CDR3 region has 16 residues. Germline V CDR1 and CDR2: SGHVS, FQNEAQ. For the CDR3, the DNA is TGTGCCAGCAGCCCCCGACAGGGAAGAGGCAATCAGCCCCAGCATTTT. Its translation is CASSPRQGRGNQPQHF.

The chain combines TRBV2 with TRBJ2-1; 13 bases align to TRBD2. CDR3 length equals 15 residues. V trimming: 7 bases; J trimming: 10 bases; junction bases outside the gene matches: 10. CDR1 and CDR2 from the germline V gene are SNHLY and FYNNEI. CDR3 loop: CASTPELAGGNEQFF. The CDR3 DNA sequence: TGTGCCAGCACCCCAGAACTAGCGGGGGGGAACGAGCAGTTCTTC. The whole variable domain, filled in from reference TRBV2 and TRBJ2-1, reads EPEVTQTPSHQVTQMGQEVILRCVPISNHLYFYWYRQILGQKVEFLVSFYNNEISEKSEIFDDQFSVERPDGSNFTLKIRSTKLEDSAMYFCASTPELAGGNEQFFGPGTRLTVL.

CDR3 sequence (DNA): TGTGCCAGCAGCTTAACCGGGACTAGCGGGGGGGCTCTTGGAGAGACCCAGTACTTC. Translated: CASSLTGTSGGALGETQYF. This chain links TRBV4-2 with TRBJ2-5, with TRBD2 identical over 16 bases. The V segment lost 5 bases and the J segment 4 bases; nucleotides outside the gene matches: 13. From germline, CDR1 is LGHNA and CDR2 YNFKEQ. CDR3 size: 19 residues.

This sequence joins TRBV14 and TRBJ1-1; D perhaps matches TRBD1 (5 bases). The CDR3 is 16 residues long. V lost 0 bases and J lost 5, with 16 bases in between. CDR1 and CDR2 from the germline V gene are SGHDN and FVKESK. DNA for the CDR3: TGTGCCAGCAGCCAAGAACCCGGGGGTATTGGGACTGAAGCTTTCTTT. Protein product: CASSQEPGGIGTEAFF.

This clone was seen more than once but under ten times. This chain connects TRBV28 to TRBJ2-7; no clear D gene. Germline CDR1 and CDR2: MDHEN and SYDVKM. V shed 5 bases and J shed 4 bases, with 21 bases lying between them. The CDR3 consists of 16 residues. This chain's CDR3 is CASSPAPWITEYEQYF. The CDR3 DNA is TGTGCCAGCAGTCCCGCCCCTTGGATTACAGAGTACGAGCAGTACTTC.

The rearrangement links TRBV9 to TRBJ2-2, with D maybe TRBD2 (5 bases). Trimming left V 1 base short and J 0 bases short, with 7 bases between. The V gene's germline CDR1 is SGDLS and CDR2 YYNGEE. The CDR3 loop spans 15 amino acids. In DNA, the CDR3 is TGTGCCAGCAGCGTACGAGGGTCGAACACCGGGGAGCTGTTTTTT. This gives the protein CASSVRGSNTGELFF.

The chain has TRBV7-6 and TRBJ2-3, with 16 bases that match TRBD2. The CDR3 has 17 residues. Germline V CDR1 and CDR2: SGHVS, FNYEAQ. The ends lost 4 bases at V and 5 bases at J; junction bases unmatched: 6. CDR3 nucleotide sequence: TGTGCCAGCAGCTATGGGACTAGCGGGGGGGAGGGAGATACGCAGTATTTT. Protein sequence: CASSYGTSGGEGDTQYF.

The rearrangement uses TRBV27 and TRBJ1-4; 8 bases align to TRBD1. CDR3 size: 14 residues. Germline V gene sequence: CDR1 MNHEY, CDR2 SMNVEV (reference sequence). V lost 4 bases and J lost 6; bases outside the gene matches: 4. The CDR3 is CASSSRQGHEKLFF. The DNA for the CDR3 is TGTGCCAGCAGTTCCCGACAGGGGCATGAAAAACTGTTTTTT.

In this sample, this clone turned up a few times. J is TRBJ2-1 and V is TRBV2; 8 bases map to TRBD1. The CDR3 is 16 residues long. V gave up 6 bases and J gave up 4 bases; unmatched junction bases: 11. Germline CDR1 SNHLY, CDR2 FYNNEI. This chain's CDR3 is CASREPGGLRYNEQFF. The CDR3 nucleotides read TGTGCCAGCAGAGAACCAGGGGGCTTGCGGTACAATGAGCAGTTCTTC.

The CDR3 bases are TGTGCCAGTAAACCGACAGGGGCCAATTCACCCCTCCACTTT. As protein: CASKPTGANSPLHF. The genes are TRBV6-6 and TRBJ1-6; TRBD1 matches 8 bases. Germline V gene lookup returns CDR1 MNHNY and CDR2 SVGAGI (reference sequence). The trim removed 9 bases at V and 7 bases at J, leaving 8 bases unmatched. CDR3 length: 14 residues.

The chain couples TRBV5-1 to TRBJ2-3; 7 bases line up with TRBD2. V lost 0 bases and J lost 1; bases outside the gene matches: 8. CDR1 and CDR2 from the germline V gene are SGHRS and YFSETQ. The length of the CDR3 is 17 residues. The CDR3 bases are TGCGCCAGCAGCTTGGCCGTTGTCACTAGCGGCACAGATACGCAGTATTTT. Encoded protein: CASSLAVVTSGTDTQYF. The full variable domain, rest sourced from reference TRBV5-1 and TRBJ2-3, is KAGVTQTPRYLIKTRGQQVTLSCSPISGHRSVSWYQQTPGQGLQFLFEYFSETQRNKGNFPGRFSGRQFSNSRSEMNVSTLELGDSALYLCASSLAVVTSGTDTQYFGPGTRLTVL.

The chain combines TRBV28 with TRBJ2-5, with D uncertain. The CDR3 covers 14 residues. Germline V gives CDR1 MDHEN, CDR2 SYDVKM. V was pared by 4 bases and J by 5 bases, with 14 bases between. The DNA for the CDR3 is TGTGCCAGCAGTTCGCCCCATTTGCAGGAGACCCAGTACTTC. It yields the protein CASSSPHLQETQYF.

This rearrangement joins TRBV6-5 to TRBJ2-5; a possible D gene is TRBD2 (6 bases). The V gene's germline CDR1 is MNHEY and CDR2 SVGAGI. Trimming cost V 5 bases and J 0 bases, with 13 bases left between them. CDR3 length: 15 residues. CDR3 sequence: CASSRQSGYQETQYF. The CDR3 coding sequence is TGTGCCAGCAGTCGCCAAAGCGGGTACCAAGAGACCCAGTACTTC.

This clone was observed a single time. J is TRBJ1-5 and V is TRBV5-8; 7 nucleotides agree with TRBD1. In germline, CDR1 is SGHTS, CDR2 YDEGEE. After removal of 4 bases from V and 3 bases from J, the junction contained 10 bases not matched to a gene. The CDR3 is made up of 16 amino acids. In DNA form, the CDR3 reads TGTGCCAGCAGCCACCGGACAGGTGGGCCCAATCAGCCCCAGCATTTT. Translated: CASSHRTGGPNQPQHF.

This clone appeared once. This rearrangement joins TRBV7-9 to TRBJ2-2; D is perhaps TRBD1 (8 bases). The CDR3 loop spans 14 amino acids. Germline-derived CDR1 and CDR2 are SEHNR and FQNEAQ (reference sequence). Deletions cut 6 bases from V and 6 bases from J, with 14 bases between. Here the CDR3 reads CASSPQGGPGELFF. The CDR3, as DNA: TGTGCCAGCAGTCCACAGGGGGGGCCCGGGGAGCTGTTTTTT.

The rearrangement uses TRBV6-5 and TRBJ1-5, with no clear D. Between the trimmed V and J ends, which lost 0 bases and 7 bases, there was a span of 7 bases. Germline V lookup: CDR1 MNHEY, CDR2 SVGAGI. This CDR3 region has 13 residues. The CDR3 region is CASSYSRIQPQHF. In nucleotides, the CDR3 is TGTGCCAGCAGTTACTCGAGGATACAGCCCCAGCATTTT.

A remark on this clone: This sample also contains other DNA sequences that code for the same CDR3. CDR3 bases: TGTGCCAGCGGAGACAGGGGCTATGGCTACACCTTC. It translates to CASGDRGYGYTF. The rearrangement links TRBV28 to TRBJ1-2, with TRBD1 matching 8 bases. CDR3 length: 12 amino acids. Germline assignment: CDR1 MDHEN and CDR2 SYDVKM. Germline trimming cut 8 bases from V and 4 bases from J; bases unmatched to any gene: 3.

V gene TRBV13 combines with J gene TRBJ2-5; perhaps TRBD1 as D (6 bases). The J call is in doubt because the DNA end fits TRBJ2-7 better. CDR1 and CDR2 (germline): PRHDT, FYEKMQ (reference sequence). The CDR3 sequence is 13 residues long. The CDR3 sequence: CASSLLRGYEQYF. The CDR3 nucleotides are TGTGCCAGCAGCTTACTCAGGGGCTACGAGCAGTACTTC.